A single sample is the source of the 4 T cell receptor beta chains below, sequenced in a study of blood T cell repertoires in COVID-19. Repertoires were generated with immunoSEQ multiplex PCR, while TCRdb's copy carries only in-frame clones and drops some. The repertoire consists of around 80,000 clones, with around 81% occurring once and the leading ten covering 9% to 10%. The sequenced sample was peripheral blood. These receptor sequences come from a human donor in a cohort sampled during active COVID-19.

The chain recombines TRBV19 with TRBJ1-1, with D possibly matching TRBD1 (6 bases). CDR1 LNHDA and CDR2 SQIVND come from the germline V gene (reference sequence). CDR3 length: 13 residues. V lost 5 bases to trimming and J lost 4 bases, with 11 bases between them. The CDR3 is CASSQQGGTEAFF. The CDR3 DNA reads as TGTGCCAGTAGTCAACAGGGCGGCACTGAAGCTTTCTTT.

V usage is TRBV27 and J usage is TRBJ1-5, with D unclear. The CDR3 totals 14 residues. Germline CDR1 and CDR2: MNHEY and SMNVEV (reference sequence). V lost 3 bases and J lost 3, with 9 bases in between. CDR3 bases: TGTGCCAGCAGTTTGGGCCAGTACAATCAGCCCCAGCATTTT. Protein: CASSLGQYNQPQHF.

The genes are TRBV7-6 and TRBJ2-7, with 9 bases lining up with TRBD1. Trimming removed 4 bases from V and 0 bases from J; junction bases left unmatched: 4. Germline V gene data show CDR1 as SGHVS and CDR2 as FNYEAQ. CDR3 length: 15 residues. DNA for the CDR3: TGTGCCAGCAGCTCGACAGGGGGTGACTCCTACGAGCAGTACTTC. Protein sequence: CASSSTGGDSYEQYF.

This clone has more than one count but fewer than ten. This rearrangement joins TRBV28 to TRBJ1-2; D uncertain. Germline-derived CDR1 and CDR2 are MDHEN and SYDVKM. V lost 4 bases and J lost 8, with 14 bases in between. CDR3 length: 13 amino acids. Written as DNA, the CDR3 is TGTGCCAGCAGTTCAGACCCCGAGAGGGGCTACACCTTC. Encoded protein: CASSSDPERGYTF.